This T cell receptor beta chain was recovered during a study of T cells in Graves' hyperthyroidism and ophthalmopathy. Study summary: Any treatment followed the collection of peripheral blood at initial diagnosis. Study findings and constraints: Ophthalmopathy got predicted by the model a median approximately 6 months before its onset. Through a model of 13 V-J features, ophthalmopathy was separated from stable hyperthyroidism.

Inclusion characteristics of ophthalmopathy patients comprised a Clinical Activity Score of at least 3, a NOSPECS grade of at least 4, and duration under 3 months. TCR beta CDR3 regions were amplified from RNA. A first-round RT-PCR of the TCR CDR3 used the HTBI primer set. TCRdb reanalysed the multiplex PCR reads using MiXCR and keeps one entry per CDR3 protein. The sample includes a few hundred thousand distinct CDR3 sequences, approximately 16% of them seen just once. This clonotype was observed a few times. Its antigen is as yet unknown. V trimming: 5 bases; J trimming: 2 bases; junction bases outside the gene matches: 3. This CDR3 spans 14 amino acids. The V gene's germline CDR1 is MNHEY and CDR2 SVGEGT.

The chain employs TRBV6-2 or TRBV6-3 and TRBJ2-3, with 8 positions matching TRBD2. This receptor was obtained from a woman aged 40 to 55 with Graves' ophthalmopathy. The sequencing input was blood. This chain's CDR3 is CASSRGLDTDTQYF. The CDR3 bases are TGTGCCAGCAGTAGGGGACTAGACACAGATACGCAGTATTTT.